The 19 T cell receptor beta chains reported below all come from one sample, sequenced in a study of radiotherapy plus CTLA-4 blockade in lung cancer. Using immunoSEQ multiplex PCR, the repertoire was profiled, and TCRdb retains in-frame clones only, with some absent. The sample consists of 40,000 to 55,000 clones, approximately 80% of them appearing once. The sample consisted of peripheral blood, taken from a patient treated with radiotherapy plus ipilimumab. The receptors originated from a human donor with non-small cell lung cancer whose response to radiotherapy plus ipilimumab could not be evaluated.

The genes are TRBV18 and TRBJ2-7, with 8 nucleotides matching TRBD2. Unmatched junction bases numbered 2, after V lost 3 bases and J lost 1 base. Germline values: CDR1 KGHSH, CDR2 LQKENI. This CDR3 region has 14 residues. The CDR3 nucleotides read TGTGCCAGCTCACCCATAGCGGGATCCTACGAGCAGTACTTC. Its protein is CASSPIAGSYEQYF. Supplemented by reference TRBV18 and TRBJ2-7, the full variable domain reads NAGVMQNPRHLVRRRGQEARLRCSPMKGHSHVYWYRQLPEEGLKFMVYLQKENIIDESGMPKERFSAEFPKEGPSILRIQQVVRGDSAAYFCASSPIAGSYEQYFGPGTRLTVT.

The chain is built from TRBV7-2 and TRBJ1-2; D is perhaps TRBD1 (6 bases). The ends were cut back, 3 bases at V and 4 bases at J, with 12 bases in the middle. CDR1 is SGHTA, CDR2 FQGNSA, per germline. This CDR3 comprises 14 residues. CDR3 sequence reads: CASSFNRDVYGYTF. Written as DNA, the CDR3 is TGTGCCAGCAGCTTCAACAGGGACGTCTATGGCTACACCTTC.

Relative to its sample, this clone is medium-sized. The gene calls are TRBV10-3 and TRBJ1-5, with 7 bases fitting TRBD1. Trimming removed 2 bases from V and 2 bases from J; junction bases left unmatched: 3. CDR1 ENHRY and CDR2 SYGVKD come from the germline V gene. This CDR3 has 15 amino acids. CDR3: CAISETGEGNQPQHF. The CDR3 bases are TGTGCCATCAGTGAGACAGGGGAGGGCAATCAGCCCCAGCATTTT.

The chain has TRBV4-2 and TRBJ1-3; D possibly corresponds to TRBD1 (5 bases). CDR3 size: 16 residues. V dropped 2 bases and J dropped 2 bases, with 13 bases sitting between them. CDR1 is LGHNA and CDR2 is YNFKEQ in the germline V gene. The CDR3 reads CASSQPAGPAGNTIYF. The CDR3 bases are TGTGCCAGCAGCCAACCTGCGGGGCCGGCTGGAAACACCATATATTTT.

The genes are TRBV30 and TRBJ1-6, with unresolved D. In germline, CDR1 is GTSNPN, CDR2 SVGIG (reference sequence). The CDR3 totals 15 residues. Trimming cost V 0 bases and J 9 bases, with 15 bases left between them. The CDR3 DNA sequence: TGTGCCTGGAGTGTCGAGGGTAATATAATTTCACCCCTCCACTTT. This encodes CAWSVEGNIISPLHF. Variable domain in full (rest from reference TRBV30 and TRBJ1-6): SQTIHQWPATLVQPVGSPLSLECTVEGTSNPNLYWYRQAAGRGLQLLFYSVGIGQISSEVPQNLSASRPQDRQFILSSKKLLLSDSGFYLCAWSVEGNIISPLHFGNGTRLTVT.

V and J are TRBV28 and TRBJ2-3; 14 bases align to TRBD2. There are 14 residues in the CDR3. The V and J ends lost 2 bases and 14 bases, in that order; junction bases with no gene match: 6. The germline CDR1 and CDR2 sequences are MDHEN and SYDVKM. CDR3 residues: CASSLPGTSGSPYF. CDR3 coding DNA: TGTGCCAGCAGTTTACCTGGGACTAGCGGGAGTCCGTATTTT.

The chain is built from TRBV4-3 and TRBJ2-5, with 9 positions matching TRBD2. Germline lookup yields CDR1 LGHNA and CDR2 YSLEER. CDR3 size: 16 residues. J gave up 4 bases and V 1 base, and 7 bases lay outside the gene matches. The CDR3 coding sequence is TGCGCCAGCAGCCAAGTGACGCGGGGGGGCCGAGAGACCCAGTACTTC. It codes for CASSQVTRGGRETQYF.

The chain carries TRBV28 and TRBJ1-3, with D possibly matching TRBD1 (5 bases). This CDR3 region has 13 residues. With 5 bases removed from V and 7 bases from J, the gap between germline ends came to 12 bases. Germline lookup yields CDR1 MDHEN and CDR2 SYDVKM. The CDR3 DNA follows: TGTGCCAGCAGTCGCGGCGCAGGGAACACCATATATTTT. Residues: CASSRGAGNTIYF.

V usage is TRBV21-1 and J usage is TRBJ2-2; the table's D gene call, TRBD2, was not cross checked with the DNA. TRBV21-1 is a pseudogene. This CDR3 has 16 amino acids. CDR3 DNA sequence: TGTGCCAGCAGCAAAGAGAGCGGTGCTAACACCGGGGAGCTGTTTTTT. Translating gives CASSKESGANTGELFF.

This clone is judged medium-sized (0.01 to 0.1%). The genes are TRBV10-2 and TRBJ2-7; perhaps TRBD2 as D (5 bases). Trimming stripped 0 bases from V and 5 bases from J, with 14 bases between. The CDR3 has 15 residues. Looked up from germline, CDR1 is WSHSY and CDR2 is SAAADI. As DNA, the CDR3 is TGCGCCAGCAGTGAGTCCCCGAGGGCGGTCCACGAGCAGTACTTC. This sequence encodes CASSESPRAVHEQYF.

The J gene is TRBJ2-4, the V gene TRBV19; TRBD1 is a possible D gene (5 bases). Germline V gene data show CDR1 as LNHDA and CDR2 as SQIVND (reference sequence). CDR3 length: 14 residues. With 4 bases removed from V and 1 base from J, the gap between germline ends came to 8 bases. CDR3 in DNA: TGTGCCAGTAGTAGAAAGGGGGCCAAAAACATTCAGTACTTC. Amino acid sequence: CASSRKGAKNIQYF.

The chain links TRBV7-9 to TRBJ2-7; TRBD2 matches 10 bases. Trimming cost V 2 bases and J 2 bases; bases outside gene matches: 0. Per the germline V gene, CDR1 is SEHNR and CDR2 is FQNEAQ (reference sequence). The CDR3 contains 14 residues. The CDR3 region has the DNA TGTGCCAGCAGCTTAACTAGCGGGGCCTACGAGCAGTACTTC. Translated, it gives CASSLTSGAYEQYF.

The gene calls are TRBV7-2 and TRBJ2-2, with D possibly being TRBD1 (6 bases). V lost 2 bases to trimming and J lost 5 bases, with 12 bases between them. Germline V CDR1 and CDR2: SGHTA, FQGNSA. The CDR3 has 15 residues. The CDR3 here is CASSLTGPRTGELFF. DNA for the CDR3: TGTGCCAGCAGCTTAACAGGGCCCAGGACCGGGGAGCTGTTTTTT.

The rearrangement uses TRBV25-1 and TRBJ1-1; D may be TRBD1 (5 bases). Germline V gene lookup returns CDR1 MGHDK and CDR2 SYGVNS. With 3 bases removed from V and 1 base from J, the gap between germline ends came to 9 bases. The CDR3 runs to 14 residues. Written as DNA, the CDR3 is TGTGCCAGCAGTGATCCAGGGTGGAACACTGAAGCTTTCTTT. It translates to CASSDPGWNTEAFF.

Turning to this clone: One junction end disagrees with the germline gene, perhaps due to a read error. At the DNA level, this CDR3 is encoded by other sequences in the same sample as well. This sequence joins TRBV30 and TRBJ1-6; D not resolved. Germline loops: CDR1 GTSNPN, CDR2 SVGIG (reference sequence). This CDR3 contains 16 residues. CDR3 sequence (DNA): TGTGCCTGGAGTTCGGGAACTATTAGTGATAATTCCCCCCTCCACTTT. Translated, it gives CAWSSGTISDNSPLHF.

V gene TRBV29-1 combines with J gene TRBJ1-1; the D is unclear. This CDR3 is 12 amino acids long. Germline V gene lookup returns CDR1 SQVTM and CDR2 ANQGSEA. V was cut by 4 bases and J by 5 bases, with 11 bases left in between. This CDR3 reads CSVVKGGTEAFF. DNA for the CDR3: TGCAGCGTTGTCAAGGGAGGGACTGAAGCTTTCTTT.

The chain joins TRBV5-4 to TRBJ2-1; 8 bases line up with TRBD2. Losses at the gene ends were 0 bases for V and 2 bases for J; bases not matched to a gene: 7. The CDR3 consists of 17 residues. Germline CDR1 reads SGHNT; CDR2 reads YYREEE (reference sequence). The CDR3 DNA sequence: TGTGCCAGCAGCTTGGATGGAATAGCGGGGCCCTACAATGAGCAGTTCTTC. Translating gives CASSLDGIAGPYNEQFF. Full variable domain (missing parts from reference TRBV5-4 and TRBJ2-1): ETGVTQSPTHLIKTRGQQVTLRCSSQSGHNTVSWYQQALGQGPQFIFQYYREEENGRGNFPPRFSGLQFPNYSSELNVNALELDDSALYLCASSLDGIAGPYNEQFFGPGTRLTVL.

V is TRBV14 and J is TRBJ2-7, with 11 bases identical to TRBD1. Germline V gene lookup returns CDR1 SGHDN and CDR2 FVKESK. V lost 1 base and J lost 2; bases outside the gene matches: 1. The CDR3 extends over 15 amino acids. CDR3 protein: CASSQGDRGTYEQYF. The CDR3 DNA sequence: TGTGCCAGCAGCCAAGGGGACAGGGGGACCTACGAGCAGTACTTC. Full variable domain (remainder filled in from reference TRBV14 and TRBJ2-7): EAGVTQFPSHSVIEKGQTVTLRCDPISGHDNLYWYRRVMGKEIKFLLHFVKESKQDESGMPNNRFLAERTGGTYSTLKVQPAELEDSGVYFCASSQGDRGTYEQYFGPGTRLTVT.

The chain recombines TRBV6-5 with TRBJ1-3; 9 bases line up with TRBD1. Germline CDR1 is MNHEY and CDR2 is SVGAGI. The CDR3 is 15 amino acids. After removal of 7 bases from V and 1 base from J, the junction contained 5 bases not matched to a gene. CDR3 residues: CASKTDRGSGNTIYF. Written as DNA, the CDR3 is TGTGCCAGCAAAACGGACAGGGGATCTGGAAACACCATATATTTT.